The 11 T cell receptor beta chains in this list originate from one sample, sequenced in a study of cytotoxic CD8 clonotypes in ibrutinib-treated CLL. Repertoires were generated with immunoSEQ multiplex PCR, while TCRdb's copy carries only in-frame clones and drops some. There are approximately 84,000 clones in the sample; about 86% occur only once, and about 5.8% lies in the top ten. Sequenced here: PBMCs, sampled before ibrutinib treatment. Receptors originate from a human donor with chronic lymphocytic leukemia.

As DNA, the CDR3 is TGTGCCAGCACAGGACAGGGCGGGTTCCCTAGCACAGATACGCAGTATTTT. Protein sequence: CASTGQGGFPSTDTQYF. The chain combines TRBV11-3 with TRBJ2-3; 8 nucleotides agree with TRBD1. The CDR3 extends over 17 amino acids. After removal of 7 bases from V and 0 bases from J, the junction contained 12 bases not matched to a gene. Germline CDR1 SGHNT, CDR2 YENEEA.

CDR3: CASSLSPNSGANVLTF. The DNA for the CDR3 is TGTGCCAGCAGCTTATCACCGAACTCTGGGGCCAACGTCCTGACTTTC. This chain connects TRBV7-3 to TRBJ2-6; unclear D gene. The CDR3 spans 16 residues. V shed 2 bases and J shed 0 bases, with 8 bases lying between them. CDR1 and CDR2 (germline): SGHTA, FQGTGA.

The J gene is TRBJ2-7, the V gene TRBV7-6, with TRBD2 matching over 10 bases. The trim removed 3 bases at V and 6 bases at J, leaving 5 bases unmatched. CDR3 length equals 14 residues. CDR1 is SGHVS and CDR2 is FNYEAQ in the germline V gene. The CDR3 here is CASSFGAGGLEQYF. In nucleotides, the CDR3 is TGTGCCAGCAGCTTCGGAGCGGGAGGGCTCGAGCAGTACTTC.

Here the CDR3 reads CASSYSGAGAEANYGYTF. CDR3 sequence (DNA): TGTGCCAGCAGCTACTCAGGGGCAGGGGCCGAAGCTAACTATGGCTACACCTTC. This rearrangement joins TRBV7-9 to TRBJ1-2, with TRBD1 as a possible D gene (6 bases). CDR1 is SEHNR, CDR2 FQNEAQ, per germline (reference sequence). The CDR3 has 18 amino acids. Trimming removed 4 bases at V and 0 bases at J, with 21 bases between.

The rearrangement links TRBV5-1 to TRBJ2-7; a weak D match, TRBD1 (7 bases). CDR3 length: 15 amino acids. The V gene lost 5 bases and the J gene lost 5 bases, with 20 bases spanning the gap. Germline CDR1 SGHRS, CDR2 YFSETQ. The CDR3 DNA reads as TGCGCCAGCAGATTGACAGGGACTGGACCGGACGAGCAGTACTTC. Encoded protein: CASRLTGTGPDEQYF. Supplemented by reference TRBV5-1 and TRBJ2-7, the full variable domain reads KAGVTQTPRYLIKTRGQQVTLSCSPISGHRSVSWYQQTPGQGLQFLFEYFSETQRNKGNFPGRFSGRQFSNSRSEMNVSTLELGDSALYLCASRLTGTGPDEQYFGPGTRLTVT.

CDR3 sequence reads: CASSSLGLAGTDTQYF. The CDR3 nucleotides read TGTGCCAGTAGTAGTCTCGGACTAGCCGGGACAGATACGCAGTATTTT. The V and J genes are TRBV19 and TRBJ2-3; 8 bases fit TRBD2. This CDR3 comprises 16 residues. Germline V gene lookup returns CDR1 LNHDA and CDR2 SQIVND (reference sequence). With 4 bases clipped from V and 3 bases from J, the junction kept 9 bases outside the gene matches.

The V call is TRBV7-2, the J call TRBJ1-2, with no clear D. The germline V and J ends were trimmed by 1 base and 4 bases, with 7 bases remaining between them. Germline loops: CDR1 SGHTA, CDR2 FQGNSA. CDR3 length equals 13 residues. CDR3 nucleotide sequence: TGTGCCAGCAGCTTAGGGGTGGGCTATGGCTACACCTTC. Its protein is CASSLGVGYGYTF.

This clone was picked up a small number of times. The V call is TRBV10-1, the J call TRBJ1-1; D is ambiguous. This CDR3 spans 14 amino acids. V dropped 2 bases and J dropped 1 base, with 8 bases sitting between them. Germline V gene data show CDR1 as WNHNN and CDR2 as SYGVQD (reference sequence). CDR3 protein: CASSEGGGNTEAFF. In nucleotides, the CDR3 is TGCGCCAGCAGTGAGGGTGGCGGGAACACTGAAGCTTTCTTT.

The chain links TRBV25-1 to TRBJ2-3, with no clear D. Trimming removed 7 bases from V and 5 bases from J, with 7 bases in between. Germline-derived CDR1 and CDR2 are MGHDK and SYGVNS. The CDR3 runs 11 residues. CDR3 residues: CASTFLDTQYF. CDR3 bases: TGTGCCAGCACTTTTTTAGATACGCAGTATTTT. The full variable domain, its missing parts supplied by reference TRBV25-1 and TRBJ2-3, is EADIYQTPRYLVIGTGKKITLECSQTMGHDKMYWYQQDPGMELHLIHYSYGVNSTEKGDLSSESTVSRIRTEHFPLTLESARPSHTSQYLCASTFLDTQYFGPGTRLTVL.

The V and J genes are TRBV9 and TRBJ2-5, with a possible D match to TRBD1 (6 bases). The germline V and J ends were trimmed by 4 bases and 0 bases, with 19 bases remaining between them. In germline, CDR1 is SGDLS, CDR2 YYNGEE. The CDR3 extends over 17 amino acids. This CDR3 is CASSQRAGEPDQETQYF. The CDR3 coding sequence is TGTGCCAGCAGCCAAAGGGCAGGGGAACCCGACCAAGAGACCCAGTACTTC.

The chain employs TRBV15 and TRBJ2-7; TRBD2 matches at 8 bases. Germline V gene data show CDR1 as LNHNV and CDR2 as YYDKDF (reference sequence). CDR3 length equals 16 residues. V lost 6 bases and J lost 2; bases outside the gene matches: 12. As DNA, the CDR3 is TGTGCCACCAGTATTGGCGGGGGGCGAACTACCTACGAGCAGTACTTC. It is translated as CATSIGGGRTTYEQYF.